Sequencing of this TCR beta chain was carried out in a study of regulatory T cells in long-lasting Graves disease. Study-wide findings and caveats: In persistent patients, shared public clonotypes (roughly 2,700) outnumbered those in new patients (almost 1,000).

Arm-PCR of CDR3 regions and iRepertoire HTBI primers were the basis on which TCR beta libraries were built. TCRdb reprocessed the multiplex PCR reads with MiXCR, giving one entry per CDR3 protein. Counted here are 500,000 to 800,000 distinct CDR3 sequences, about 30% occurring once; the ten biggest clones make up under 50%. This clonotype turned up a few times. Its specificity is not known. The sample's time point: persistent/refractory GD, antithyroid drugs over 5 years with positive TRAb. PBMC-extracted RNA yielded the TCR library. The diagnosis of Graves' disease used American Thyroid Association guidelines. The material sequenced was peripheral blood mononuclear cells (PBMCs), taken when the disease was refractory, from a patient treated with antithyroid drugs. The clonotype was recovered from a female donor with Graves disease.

The CDR3 region is CASSYDNSGWTEAFF. In DNA, the CDR3 is TGCGCCAGCAGCTACGATAATTCGGGCTGGACTGAAGCTTTCTTT. The V call is TRBV5-1, the J call TRBJ1-1; D is undetermined. The CDR3 extends over 15 amino acids. Trimming left V 3 bases short and J 5 bases short, with 17 bases between. Germline lookup yields CDR1 SGHRS and CDR2 YFSETQ. Using reference TRBV5-1 and TRBJ1-1 for the parts outside the CDR3, the full variable domain is KAGVTQTPRYLIKTRGQQVTLSCSPISGHRSVSWYQQTPGQGLQFLFEYFSETQRNKGNFPGRFSGRQFSNSRSEMNVSTLELGDSALYLCASSYDNSGWTEAFFGQGTRLTVV.